Following are 19 T cell receptor beta chains from one sample sequenced in a study of Graves' ophthalmopathy and Graves' hyperthyroidism. Amplified material comprised TCR beta CDR3 regions derived from RNA transcripts. HTBI-primed first-round RT-PCR preceded second-round multiplex PCR. TCRdb reprocessed the multiplex PCR reads with MiXCR, giving one entry per CDR3 protein. The sample lists 620,000 or so distinct CDR3 sequences, about 20% occurring once. Input material: peripheral blood. The receptors shown here come from a woman aged 18 to 35 with stable Graves' hyperthyroidism. Some clones in this sample may be carry-over from other donors' samples.

This clonotype was seen many times. V and J are TRBV12-3 or TRBV12-4 and TRBJ1-1, with D unresolved. The CDR3 length is 14 residues. V was clipped by 7 bases and J by 2 bases, with 14 bases between them. The CDR3 nucleotides are TGTGCCAGCAAAGTAGACACGGTCAACACTGAAGCTTTCTTT. This codes for CASKVDTVNTEAFF.

Ten or more counts support this clonotype. The genes are TRBV20-1 and TRBJ2-7, with 15 nucleotides matching TRBD2. Germline CDR1 reads DFQATT; CDR2 reads SNEGSKA (reference sequence). The CDR3 sequence is 14 residues long. V gave up 6 bases and J gave up 5 bases; unmatched junction bases: 5. CDR3 in amino acids: CSAHGLAGGNEQYF. CDR3 DNA: TGCAGTGCCCACGGACTAGCGGGAGGGAACGAGCAGTACTTC.

In regard to this clonotype: Compared with germline, one end of the junction differs, possibly owing to a read error. The CDR3 region has the DNA TGTGCCAGCAGCTTAGCTACAGGGGGCTCCTATAATTCACCCCTCCACTTT. Amino acids: CASSLATGGSYNSPLHF. The J gene is TRBJ1-6, the V gene TRBV12-3 or TRBV12-4; 8 bases are shared with TRBD1. There are 17 residues in the CDR3.

Remarks on this clonotype: An end of the junction differs from the germline gene, which may be a read error. The rearrangement joins TRBV28 to TRBJ2-7; either TRBD1 or TRBD2 may supply D (5 bases each). Looked up from germline, CDR1 is MDHEN and CDR2 is SYDVKM. The CDR3 consists of 10 residues. The CDR3 DNA sequence: TGTGCCAGCAGATCAAGGGACGTTTTCTTC. Amino acid sequence: CASRSRDVFF.

This clonotype has a count of ten or more. The V and J genes are TRBV6-1 and TRBJ1-5; D perhaps matches TRBD1 (5 bases). CDR3 length: 15 amino acids. Germline lookup yields CDR1 MNHNS and CDR2 SASEGT. V was shortened by 2 bases and J by 3 bases, with 11 bases between the two germline ends. The CDR3 sequence is CASSERGISNQPQHF. CDR3 bases: TGTGCCAGCAGTGAACGGGGGATATCCAATCAGCCCCAGCATTTT.

This chain joins TRBV6-1 and TRBJ1-2; the match to TRBD1 covers 8 bases. Germline assignment: CDR1 MNHNS and CDR2 SASEGT. This CDR3 region has 14 residues. The V segment lost 6 bases and the J segment 5 bases; nucleotides outside the gene matches: 8. The CDR3: CASRPRQGYYGYTF. The CDR3 region has the DNA TGTGCCAGCAGACCCCGACAGGGGTATTATGGCTACACCTTC.

V usage is TRBV6-1 and J usage is TRBJ2-7, with 7 bases lining up with TRBD1. The germline CDR1 and CDR2 sequences are MNHNS and SASEGT. J was trimmed by 4 bases and V by 4 bases; bases with no gene match: 4. The CDR3 loop spans 13 amino acids. CDR3 sequence: CASSALTGYEQYF. For the CDR3, the DNA is TGTGCCAGCAGTGCCTTGACAGGGTACGAGCAGTACTTC.

This clonotype occurred many times. The gene calls are TRBV6-1 and TRBJ2-7; a possible D gene is TRBD1 (6 bases). Between the trimmed V and J ends, which lost 6 bases and 6 bases, there was a span of 12 bases. The CDR3 runs 12 residues. The germline gives CDR1 MNHNS, CDR2 SASEGT. For the CDR3, the DNA is TGTGCCAGCAGGGACAGTTCCGGCGAGCAGTACTTC. Its translation is CASRDSSGEQYF.

This clonotype was recorded many times. V gene TRBV28 combines with J gene TRBJ2-7; a weak D match, TRBD2 (6 bases). Trimming removed 6 bases at V and 2 bases at J, with 20 bases between. Germline assignment: CDR1 MDHEN and CDR2 SYDVKM. CDR3 size: 16 residues. CDR3: CASSPPRGTSAYEQYF. The CDR3 DNA reads TGTGCCAGCAGCCCCCCCCGGGGGACGAGCGCCTACGAGCAGTACTTC.

The chain joins TRBV5-1 to TRBJ2-7, with D maybe TRBD1 (5 bases). Germline CDR1 reads SGHRS; CDR2 reads YFSETQ. The CDR3 sequence is 15 residues long. V lost 2 bases, J lost 3 bases, and 15 bases lay in between. Here the CDR3 reads CASSFGQQTIYEQYF. The CDR3 DNA reads TGCGCCAGCAGCTTCGGACAACAGACCATCTACGAGCAGTACTTC.

This clonotype was picked up many times. The chain joins TRBV27 to TRBJ2-7, with D perhaps TRBD1 or TRBD2 (5 bases each). Per germline, CDR1 MNHEY and CDR2 SMNVEV (reference sequence). This CDR3 region has 13 residues. Trimming removed 7 bases at V and 3 bases at J, with 13 bases between. CDR3 region: CASMRGPSYEQYF. In DNA form, the CDR3 reads TGTGCCAGCATGAGGGGCCCCAGCTACGAGCAGTACTTC.

This clonotype was counted at least ten times. This chain joins TRBV12-3 or TRBV12-4 and TRBJ1-1, with D unresolved. CDR3 length equals 14 residues. Trimming left V 7 bases short and J 8 bases short, with 20 bases between. CDR3 residues: CASTAAVYLGEAFF. The CDR3 DNA is TGTGCCAGCACCGCAGCAGTCTACCTTGGAGAAGCTTTCTTT.

This chain connects TRBV6-5 to TRBJ2-4; TRBD2 agrees at 7 bases. CDR3 length equals 15 residues. CDR1 is MNHEY and CDR2 is SVGAGI in the germline V gene. J gave up 2 bases and V 4 bases, and 5 bases lay outside the gene matches. The CDR3 here is CASSSPGGTKNIQYF. CDR3 bases: TGTGCCAGCAGTTCCCCCGGGGGGACCAAAAACATTCAGTACTTC.

This clonotype was seen repeatedly, ten times or more. The chain combines TRBV9 with TRBJ2-7; TRBD2 agrees at 9 bases. Germline CDR1 reads SGDLS; CDR2 reads YYNGEE. V was clipped by 0 bases and J by 2 bases; unmatched bases: 6. The CDR3 is made up of 16 amino acids. For the CDR3, the DNA is TGTGCCAGCAGCGTAGAAAGCGGGGGGAGGACCTACGAGCAGTACTTC. Its protein product is CASSVESGGRTYEQYF.

This clonotype has a count of ten or more. The V and J genes are TRBV2 and TRBJ1-5; TRBD1 aligns across 10 bases. The germline V gene encodes CDR1 SNHLY and CDR2 FYNNEI. The length of the CDR3 is 15 residues. V dropped 7 bases and J dropped 9; count of bases not matched to a gene: 12. CDR3: CASTRGQGGKWPQHF. CDR3 sequence (DNA): TGTGCCAGCACTCGAGGACAGGGGGGTAAGTGGCCCCAGCATTTT.

This rearrangement joins TRBV14 to TRBJ1-2; 7 bases match TRBD1. The J segment lost 2 bases and the V segment lost 6 bases, leaving 12 bases of the junction unmatched. The CDR3 extends over 16 amino acids. From germline, CDR1 is SGHDN and CDR2 FVKESK. This chain's CDR3 is CASSYPTLDRNYGYTF. CDR3 coding DNA: TGTGCCAGCAGTTACCCGACCTTGGACAGGAACTATGGCTACACCTTC. The variable domain in full, completed from reference TRBV14 and TRBJ1-2, reads EAGVTQFPSHSVIEKGQTVTLRCDPISGHDNLYWYRRVMGKEIKFLLHFVKESKQDESGMPNNRFLAERTGGTYSTLKVQPAELEDSGVYFCASSYPTLDRNYGYTFGSGTRLTVV.

This clonotype came up many times. The chain combines TRBV11-2 with TRBJ2-7, with D possibly TRBD2 on 6 matching bases. Germline V gives CDR1 SGHAT, CDR2 FQNNGV. CDR3 length equals 16 residues. Trimming left V 5 bases short and J 5 bases short, with 22 bases between. CDR3 in DNA: TGTGCCAGCAGCACCCCTGGGCGGGGATTAGGTAACGAGCAGTACTTC. Its translation: CASSTPGRGLGNEQYF.

This clonotype came up many times. The chain links TRBV2 to TRBJ2-3, with D perhaps TRBD2 (5 bases). Trimming left V 4 bases short and J 7 bases short, with 9 bases between. CDR3 size: 12 residues. Germline V gene data show CDR1 as SNHLY and CDR2 as FYNNEI. Written as DNA, the CDR3 is TGTGCCAGCAGTGGAGAGGGAAATACGCAGTATTTT. It encodes CASSGEGNTQYF.

This clonotype was found many times. CDR3 nucleotide sequence: TGCGCCAGCAGCTTGGTTGGACAGGGTATTCGAAACACTGAAGCTTTCTTT. Its protein product is CASSLVGQGIRNTEAFF. This chain connects TRBV5-1 to TRBJ1-1; 8 bases line up with TRBD1. Per germline, CDR1 SGHRS and CDR2 YFSETQ. J gave up 2 bases and V 0 bases, and 9 bases lay outside the gene matches. The CDR3 extends over 17 amino acids. The entire variable domain, with the rest obtained from reference TRBV5-1 and TRBJ1-1, is as follows: KAGVTQTPRYLIKTRGQQVTLSCSPISGHRSVSWYQQTPGQGLQFLFEYFSETQRNKGNFPGRFSGRQFSNSRSEMNVSTLELGDSALYLCASSLVGQGIRNTEAFFGQGTRLTVV.